What follows is one T cell receptor (beta chain) and its context. The sample belongs to a study of blood T cell repertoires in COVID-19. Recruited during active infection, patients (from Seattle) were subsequently followed longitudinally. V gave up 1 base and J gave up 8 bases, with 15 bases separating them. The CDR3 totals 16 residues. Germline loops: CDR1 LGHNA, CDR2 YNFKEQ. Methods used by the authors: Scientists estimated how many nucleated cells there were by amplifying reference gene primers. Generated by immunoSEQ multiplex PCR, the TCRdb table keeps only in-frame clones and is missing some. For V, J and clone size, that table is used; D and trimming come from the DNA. In the table there are 150,000 to 170,000 clones, roughly four fifths of which are singletons.

The TCR comes from a woman aged 60-70 years with COVID-19, enrolled during active disease. The chain recombines TRBV4-2 with TRBJ1-6, with D possibly matching TRBD1 (5 bases). The specimen sequenced was peripheral blood. CDR3 sequence reads: CASSQAQGTHDSPLHF. As DNA, the CDR3 is TGTGCCAGCAGCCAAGCGCAGGGAACTCACGATTCACCCCTCCACTTT.